A single sample gave rise to the 24 T cell receptor beta chains below, sequenced in a study of CD8+ T cells in alopecia areata. Extracted from the samples, RNA was reverse transcribed into cDNA to serve as the sequencing template. This table comes from immunoSEQ multiplex PCR, and its TCRdb copy is limited to in-frame clones, with some not included. The data show fewer than 80,000 clones, approximately 58% seen once. The sample consisted of CD8+ T cells sorted from blood, taken at week 0. All receptors derive from a human donor with alopecia areata.

The rearrangement joins TRBV25-1 to TRBJ1-6; 7 bases agree with TRBD1. CDR1 and CDR2 (germline): MGHDK, SYGVNS. The CDR3 totals 14 residues. V gave up 8 bases and J gave up 7 bases; unmatched junction bases: 8. CDR3 amino acids: CASQDPGQNSPLHF. The DNA of the CDR3 is TGTGCCAGCCAAGACCCGGGACAGAATTCACCCCTCCACTTT. The full variable domain, completed using reference TRBV25-1 and TRBJ1-6, is EADIYQTPRYLVIGTGKKITLECSQTMGHDKMYWYQQDPGMELHLIHYSYGVNSTEKGDLSSESTVSRIRTEHFPLTLESARPSHTSQYLCASQDPGQNSPLHFGNGTRLTVT.

CDR3 sequence: CASMESGASYEQYF. CDR3 nucleotides: TGTGCCAGCATGGAATCAGGGGCGTCCTACGAGCAGTACTTC. This chain uses TRBV27 with TRBJ2-7, with D possibly TRBD1 on 6 matching bases. This CDR3 is 14 amino acids long. V lost 7 bases and J 1 base, leaving 14 bases between the germline ends. The germline CDR1 and CDR2 sequences are MNHEY and SMNVEV (reference sequence).

The rearrangement links TRBV7-9 to TRBJ2-7, with 9 positions matching TRBD1. The V and J ends lost 1 base and 2 bases, in that order; junction bases with no gene match: 6. The CDR3 length is 16 residues. Germline values: CDR1 SEHNR, CDR2 FQNEAQ (reference sequence). The CDR3 DNA reads TGTGCCAGCAGCTTAGAGGGACAGGGATTAGCCTACGAGCAGTACTTC. Protein: CASSLEGQGLAYEQYF.

This clone was observed a few times. This chain connects TRBV9 to TRBJ1-4; the D is unclear. Germline CDR1 and CDR2: SGDLS and YYNGEE. The CDR3 totals 14 residues. Trimming took 3 bases from V and 5 from J, leaving 11 bases between them. The chain's CDR3 is CASSDSDGNEKLFF. CDR3 DNA: TGTGCCAGCAGCGATTCGGACGGGAATGAAAAACTGTTTTTT.

This chain links TRBV5-1 with TRBJ2-7; 10 bases are shared with TRBD2. The CDR3 length is 13 residues. Per germline, CDR1 SGHRS and CDR2 YFSETQ. V shed 1 base and J 5 bases; nucleotides not matched to a gene: 0. CDR3 residues: CASSLTSGDEQYF. Here the CDR3 DNA reads TGCGCCAGCAGCTTGACTAGCGGGGACGAGCAGTACTTC.

J is TRBJ1-5 and V is TRBV7-2; no firm D call. This CDR3 comprises 15 residues. Germline V CDR1 and CDR2: SGHTA, FQGNSA. V gave up 1 base and J gave up 7 bases, with 14 bases separating them. In DNA, the CDR3 is TGTGCCAGCAGCTTAGAAGGCGATGGGTTCCAGCCCCAGCATTTT. Translating gives CASSLEGDGFQPQHF.

The chain joins TRBV30 to TRBJ1-4, with 8 bases matching TRBD1. The ends lost 5 bases at V and 8 bases at J; junction bases unmatched: 10. Germline-derived CDR1 and CDR2 are GTSNPN and SVGIG (reference sequence). The CDR3 is made up of 14 amino acids. The DNA of the CDR3 is TGTGCCTGGGGCACCGGGACAGGAGACGAAAAACTGTTTTTT. This encodes CAWGTGTGDEKLFF.

The rearrangement uses TRBV2 and TRBJ2-7; D ambiguous. Per germline, CDR1 SNHLY and CDR2 FYNNEI. The CDR3 is made up of 13 amino acids. The V gene lost 7 bases and the J gene lost 0 bases, with 10 bases spanning the gap. The CDR3 reads CASMPGSSYEQYF. CDR3 DNA sequence: TGTGCCAGCATGCCGGGTAGCTCCTACGAGCAGTACTTC.

The chain employs TRBV5-4 and TRBJ2-7, with 9 bases aligning to TRBD2. After removal of 0 bases from V and 4 bases from J, the junction contained 8 bases not matched to a gene. The CDR3 loop spans 16 amino acids. Germline V lookup: CDR1 SGHNT, CDR2 YYREEE (reference sequence). The CDR3, as DNA: TGTGCCAGCAGCTTGGACCCGCGGGAGGGCTTGTACGAGCAGTACTTC. It translates to CASSLDPREGLYEQYF.

J is TRBJ1-2 and V is TRBV5-4; D may be TRBD1 (6 bases). Deletions cut 6 bases from V and 5 bases from J, with 20 bases between. The CDR3 runs to 15 residues. CDR1 is SGHNT and CDR2 is YYREEE in the germline V gene (reference sequence). DNA for the CDR3: TGTGCCAGCACCACTCACGGGGGGGGACAATATGGCTACACCTTC. This gives the protein CASTTHGGGQYGYTF. The entire variable domain, with the rest obtained from reference TRBV5-4 and TRBJ1-2, is as follows: ETGVTQSPTHLIKTRGQQVTLRCSSQSGHNTVSWYQQALGQGPQFIFQYYREEENGRGNFPPRFSGLQFPNYSSELNVNALELDDSALYLCASTTHGGGQYGYTFGSGTRLTVV.

By sample share, this clone is medium-sized. The J gene is TRBJ2-3, the V gene TRBV2; 7 nucleotides match TRBD2. Unmatched junction bases numbered 8, after V lost 4 bases and J lost 4 bases. The CDR3 covers 15 residues. Per the germline V gene, CDR1 is SNHLY and CDR2 is FYNNEI. The CDR3 protein is CASSGTHLAADTQYF. The DNA of the CDR3 is TGTGCCAGCAGTGGAACGCATCTAGCGGCAGATACGCAGTATTTT.

The chain is built from TRBV11-1 and TRBJ1-2, with D unclear. The ends were cut back, 5 bases at V and 8 bases at J, with 21 bases in the middle. This CDR3 contains 15 residues. The germline gives CDR1 SGHAT, CDR2 FQDESV (reference sequence). The CDR3 sequence: CASSPPAAGVEGYTF. For the CDR3, the DNA is TGTGCCAGCAGCCCCCCGGCCGCCGGGGTTGAGGGCTACACCTTC.

This clone was observed a few times. V and J are TRBV5-1 and TRBJ1-1, with TRBD1 as a possible D gene (5 bases). V lost 6 bases and J lost 1, with 10 bases in between. Germline assignment: CDR1 SGHRS and CDR2 YFSETQ. The CDR3 is made up of 13 amino acids. The CDR3 loop reads CASTIRENTEAFF. The DNA for the CDR3 is TGCGCCAGCACCATCAGGGAGAACACTGAAGCTTTCTTT.

This clone was detected once. The rearrangement uses TRBV29-1 and TRBJ2-7, with a weak D call TRBD1 (6 bases). V was trimmed by 5 bases and J by 3 bases, leaving 17 bases between them. CDR1 is SQVTM and CDR2 is ANQGSEA in the germline V gene. The CDR3 is 14 amino acids. CDR3 protein: CSVYWQGNFYEQYF. CDR3 DNA sequence: TGCAGCGTTTATTGGCAGGGGAACTTCTACGAGCAGTACTTC.

The V gene is TRBV25-1, the J gene TRBJ1-2, with D hard to call. The CDR3 spans 14 residues. V gave up 3 bases and J gave up 4 bases, with 12 bases separating them. Germline-derived CDR1 and CDR2 are MGHDK and SYGVNS. The CDR3: CASSDPDIFYGYTF. The CDR3 coding sequence is TGTGCCAGCAGTGACCCCGACATATTCTATGGCTACACCTTC.

The chain joins TRBV11-2 to TRBJ1-1; D is uncertain. The CDR3 contains 14 residues. Trimming shortened V by 0 bases and J by 4 bases, and 9 bases separated the two germline ends. CDR1 and CDR2 from the germline V gene are SGHAT and FQNNGV. DNA for the CDR3: TGTGCCAGCAGCTTAGAGGCGGGATTCACTGAAGCTTTCTTT. Its protein product is CASSLEAGFTEAFF.

In its sample, this clone is medium-sized. One end of the junction fails to match germline, which may point to a read error. The chain joins TRBV2 to TRBJ2-7; TRBD2 matches 7 bases. The CDR3 runs to 13 residues. Looked up from germline, CDR1 is SNHLY and CDR2 is FYNNEI. CDR3 region: CASGEAGTYEQYF. The CDR3, as DNA: TGTGCCAGCGGTGAAGCGGGGACTTACGAGCAGTACTTC.

By proportion, this clone is medium-sized (0.01 to 0.1%). This rearrangement joins TRBV7-6 to TRBJ1-4, with D perhaps matching TRBD1 (5 bases). Trimming left V 2 bases short and J 7 bases short, with 14 bases between. This CDR3 has 15 residues. Germline CDR1 SGHVS, CDR2 FNYEAQ. CDR3 region: CASSLTSMGGEKLFF. The CDR3 DNA sequence: TGTGCCAGCAGCTTAACTTCGATGGGGGGTGAAAAACTGTTTTTT. Using reference TRBV7-6 and TRBJ1-4 for the parts outside the CDR3, the full variable domain is GAGVSQSPRYKVTKRGQDVALRCDPISGHVSLYWYRQALGQGPEFLTYFNYEAQQDKSGLPNDRFSAERPEGSISTLTIQRTEQRDSAMYRCASSLTSMGGEKLFFGSGTQLSVL.

This clone occurred once. This rearrangement joins TRBV29-1 to TRBJ2-5; D unclear. The CDR3 sequence is 12 residues long. V shed 1 base and J shed 5 bases, with 8 bases lying between them. Germline CDR1 reads SQVTM; CDR2 reads ANQGSEA. The CDR3 region has the DNA TGCAGCGTTGAAGCCAGAGAGGAGACCCAGTACTTC. Protein product: CSVEAREETQYF.

V is TRBV20-1 and J is TRBJ2-3; unclear D gene. Germline CDR1 and CDR2: DFQATT and SNEGSKA (reference sequence). The CDR3 totals 11 residues. V was pared by 6 bases and J by 3 bases, with 7 bases between. The DNA of the CDR3 is TGCAGTGCCCAAGTAACAGATACGCAGTATTTT. Translating gives CSAQVTDTQYF.

The V call is TRBV5-1, the J call TRBJ1-5, with D possibly being TRBD1 (5 bases). The CDR3 is 13 amino acids. The germline V gene has CDR1 SGHRS and CDR2 YFSETQ. Trimming took 4 bases from V and 4 from J, leaving 9 bases between them. The CDR3, as DNA: TGCGCCAGCAGCCCCGGGACGAATCAGCCCCAGCATTTT. Residues: CASSPGTNQPQHF.

The chain links TRBV27 to TRBJ1-6, with 9 bases matching TRBD1. CDR3 length: 14 residues. V shed 5 bases, J shed 9 bases, and the junction held 5 bases outside the gene matches. The germline gives CDR1 MNHEY, CDR2 SMNVEV (reference sequence). The CDR3 sequence is CASSEDRGLSPLHF. CDR3 sequence (DNA): TGTGCCAGCAGTGAGGACAGGGGTCTTTCACCCCTCCACTTT.

The J gene is TRBJ1-2, the V gene TRBV30; D uncertain. The germline gives CDR1 GTSNPN, CDR2 SVGIG (reference sequence). This CDR3 is built from 14 residues. Trimming took off 5 bases at V and 6 bases at J, with 19 bases between the two ends. The CDR3: CAWGFAAVTNGYTF. DNA of the CDR3: TGTGCCTGGGGATTTGCGGCGGTGACTAATGGCTACACCTTC.

The CDR3 sequence is CSAIEDEQFF. In nucleotides, the CDR3 is TGCAGTGCTATCGAGGATGAGCAGTTCTTC. The rearrangement joins TRBV20-1 to TRBJ2-1; no clear D gene. The CDR3 has 10 residues. The V gene's germline CDR1 is DFQATT and CDR2 SNEGSKA (reference sequence). V was trimmed by 4 bases and J by 8 bases, leaving 6 bases between them.